This TCR beta chain was found in a study of T cell repertoires in cytomegalovirus infection. Study results and limitations: In two of eight donors, the top clonotype was HLA-C-restricted CMV-specific.

The CDR3 covers 19 residues. Germline-derived CDR1 and CDR2 are SGHVS and FNYEAQ. The V and J ends lost 0 bases and 4 bases respectively, with 22 bases between them. In TCRdb, the reads were re-called with MiXCR into one record per CDR3 protein. The repertoire includes approximately 76,000 distinct CDR3 sequences, more than 3.5% of them detected once, and over 4.5% sits in the top ten. This clonotype showed up many times. Its matching antigen is unknown. The TCR comes from a human donor in good health (CMV status not recorded). Some clones in this sample may be carry-over from other donors' samples. The sequenced sample consisted of PBMCs. This chain connects TRBV7-6 to TRBJ1-3; D gene ambiguous. Written as DNA, the CDR3 is TGTGCCAGCAGCTTAGCTCGCCGCCCAACCGAGAGGGAAGGAAACACCATATATTTT. This codes for CASSLARRPTEREGNTIYF. The variable domain in full, completed from reference TRBV7-6 and TRBJ1-3, reads GAGVSQSPRYKVTKRGQDVALRCDPISGHVSLYWYRQALGQGPEFLTYFNYEAQQDKSGLPNDRFSAERPEGSISTLTIQRTEQRDSAMYRCASSLARRPTEREGNTIYFGEGSWLTVV.